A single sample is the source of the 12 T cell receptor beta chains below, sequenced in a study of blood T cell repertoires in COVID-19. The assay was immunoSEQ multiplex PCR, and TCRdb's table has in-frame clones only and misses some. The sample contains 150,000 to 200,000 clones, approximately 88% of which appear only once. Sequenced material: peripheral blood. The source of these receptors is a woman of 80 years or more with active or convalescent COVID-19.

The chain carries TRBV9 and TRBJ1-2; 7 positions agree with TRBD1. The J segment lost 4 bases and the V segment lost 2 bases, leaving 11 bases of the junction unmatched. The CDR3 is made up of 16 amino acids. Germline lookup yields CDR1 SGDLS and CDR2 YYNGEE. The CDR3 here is CASSVILGQRLYGYTF. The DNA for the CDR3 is TGTGCCAGCAGCGTTATTTTGGGACAGAGACTCTATGGCTACACCTTC.

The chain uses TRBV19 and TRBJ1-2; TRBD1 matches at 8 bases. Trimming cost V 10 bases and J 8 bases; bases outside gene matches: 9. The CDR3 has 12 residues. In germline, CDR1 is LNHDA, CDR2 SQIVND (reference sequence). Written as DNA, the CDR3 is TGTGCCACCGGGGGACAGGAGAAGGGCTACACCTTC. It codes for CATGGQEKGYTF.

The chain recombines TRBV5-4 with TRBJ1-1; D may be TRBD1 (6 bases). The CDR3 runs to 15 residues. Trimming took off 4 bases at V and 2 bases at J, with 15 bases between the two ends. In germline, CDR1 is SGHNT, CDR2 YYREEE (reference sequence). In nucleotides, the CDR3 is TGTGCCAGCAGCCTTCAGGGGCAGGGCAACACTGAAGCTTTCTTT. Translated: CASSLQGQGNTEAFF.

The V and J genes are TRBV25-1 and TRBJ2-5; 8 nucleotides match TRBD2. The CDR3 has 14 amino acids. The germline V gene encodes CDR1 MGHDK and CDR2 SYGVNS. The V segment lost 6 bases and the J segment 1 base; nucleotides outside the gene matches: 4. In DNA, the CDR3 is TGTGCCAGCAGGGAAGCGGGGGTCCAAGAGACCCAGTACTTC. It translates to CASREAGVQETQYF.

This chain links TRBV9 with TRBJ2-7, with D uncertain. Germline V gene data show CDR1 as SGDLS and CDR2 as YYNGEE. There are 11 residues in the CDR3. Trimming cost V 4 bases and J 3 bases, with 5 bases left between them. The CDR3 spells CASSPHYEQYF. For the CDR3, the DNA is TGTGCCAGCAGCCCACACTACGAGCAGTACTTC.

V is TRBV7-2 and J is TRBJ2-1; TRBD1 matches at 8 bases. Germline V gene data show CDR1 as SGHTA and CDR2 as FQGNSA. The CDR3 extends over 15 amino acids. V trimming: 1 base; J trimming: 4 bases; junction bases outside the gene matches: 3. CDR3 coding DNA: TGTGCCAGCAGCTTAGGGCAGGGGGCTTACAATGAGCAGTTCTTC. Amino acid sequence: CASSLGQGAYNEQFF.

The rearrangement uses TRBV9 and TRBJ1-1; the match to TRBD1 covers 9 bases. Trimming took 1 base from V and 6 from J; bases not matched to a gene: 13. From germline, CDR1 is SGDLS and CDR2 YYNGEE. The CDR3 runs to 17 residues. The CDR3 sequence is CASSVRGQGNGSPEAFF. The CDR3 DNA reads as TGTGCCAGCAGCGTACGGGGACAGGGTAACGGTTCCCCTGAAGCTTTCTTT.

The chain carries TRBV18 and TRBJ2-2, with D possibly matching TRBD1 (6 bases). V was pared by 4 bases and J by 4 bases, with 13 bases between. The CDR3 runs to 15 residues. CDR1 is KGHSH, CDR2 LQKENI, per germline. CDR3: CASSLRTVSTGELFF. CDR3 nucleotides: TGTGCCAGCTCACTTAGGACAGTTAGCACCGGGGAGCTGTTTTTT.

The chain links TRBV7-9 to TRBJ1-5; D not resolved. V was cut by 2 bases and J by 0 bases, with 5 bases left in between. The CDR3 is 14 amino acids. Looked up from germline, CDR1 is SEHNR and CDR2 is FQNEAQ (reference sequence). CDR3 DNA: TGTGCCAGCAGCTTACGAGGTAGCAATCAGCCCCAGCATTTT. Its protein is CASSLRGSNQPQHF.

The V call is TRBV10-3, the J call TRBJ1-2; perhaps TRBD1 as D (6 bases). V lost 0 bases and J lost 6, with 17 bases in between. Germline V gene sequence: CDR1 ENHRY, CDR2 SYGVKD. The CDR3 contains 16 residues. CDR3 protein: CAISESPGQRGDGYTF. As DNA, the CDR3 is TGTGCCATCAGTGAGTCCCCCGGACAGCGGGGGGATGGCTACACCTTC.

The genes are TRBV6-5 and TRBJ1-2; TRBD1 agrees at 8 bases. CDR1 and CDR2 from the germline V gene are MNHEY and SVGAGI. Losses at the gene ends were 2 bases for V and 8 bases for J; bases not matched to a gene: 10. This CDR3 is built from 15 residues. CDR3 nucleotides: TGTGCCAGCAGTTACGCGACTGGACAGGGCAACGGCTACACCTTC. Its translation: CASSYATGQGNGYTF.

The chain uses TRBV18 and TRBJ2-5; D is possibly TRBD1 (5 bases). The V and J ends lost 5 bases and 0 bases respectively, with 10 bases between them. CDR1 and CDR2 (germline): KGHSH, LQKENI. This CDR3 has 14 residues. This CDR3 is CASSSDSNQETQYF. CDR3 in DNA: TGTGCCAGCTCATCAGACAGCAACCAAGAGACCCAGTACTTC.